These 29 T cell receptor beta chains were sequenced from one sample in a study of T cell repertoires in cytomegalovirus infection. The antigens for these receptors are not known. One entry per CDR3 protein results from TCRdb running MiXCR on the reads. The data contain some 150,000 distinct CDR3 sequences, around 30% of them singletons. The sequencing here drew on CD8+ T cells from cultured PBMCs, taken from culture after CMV antigen stimulation. The receptors were gathered from a human donor in good health (CMV status not recorded). Some clones in this sample may be carry-over from other donors' samples.

The chain links TRBV20-1 to TRBJ1-2, with TRBD1 as a possible D gene (6 bases). Germline V gene lookup returns CDR1 DFQATT and CDR2 SNEGSKA (reference sequence). V was shortened by 2 bases and J by 6 bases, with 13 bases between the two germline ends. This CDR3 comprises 13 residues. The CDR3 loop reads CSARFVQGHGYTF. CDR3 sequence (DNA): TGCAGTGCTAGATTTGTGCAGGGGCATGGCTACACCTTC.

Only a few counts were recorded for this clonotype. The chain recombines TRBV11-1 with TRBJ2-6; 8 bases fit TRBD1. Germline V gene data show CDR1 as SGHAT and CDR2 as FQDESV (reference sequence). V lost 5 bases, J lost 4 bases, and 7 bases stayed unmatched. This CDR3 is built from 16 residues. DNA for the CDR3: TGTGCCAGCAGCCCCCGGACAGGGCCCGGGGCCAACGTCCTGACTTTC. Translated: CASSPRTGPGANVLTF.

This clonotype turned up a few times. The chain has TRBV7-2 and TRBJ2-3, with 13 bases identical to TRBD2. In germline, CDR1 is SGHTA, CDR2 FQGNSA. This CDR3 comprises 17 residues. V trimming: 4 bases; J trimming: 5 bases; junction bases outside the gene matches: 9. CDR3 bases: TGTGCCAGCAGCTCGCCACTAGCGGGGGGGCAAGAAGATACGCAGTATTTT. Its protein is CASSSPLAGGQEDTQYF.

The J gene is TRBJ1-4, the V gene TRBV11-2; weak D call: TRBD1 (6 bases). The V gene lost 3 bases and the J gene lost 8 bases, with 10 bases spanning the gap. The CDR3 is 13 residues long. The V gene's germline CDR1 is SGHAT and CDR2 FQNNGV. CDR3 sequence: CASSFQGYEKLFF. Written as DNA, the CDR3 is TGTGCCAGCAGCTTCCAGGGGTACGAAAAACTGTTTTTT.

This clonotype was recorded many times. This rearrangement joins TRBV11-2 to TRBJ2-1; 11 bases line up with TRBD1. The ends lost 8 bases at V and 7 bases at J; junction bases unmatched: 10. The CDR3 runs to 15 residues. Germline CDR1 and CDR2: SGHAT and FQNNGV. CDR3 sequence reads: CASSWRDRGYNEQFF. As DNA, the CDR3 is TGTGCCAGCTCTTGGCGGGACAGGGGGTATAATGAGCAGTTCTTC.

This sequence joins TRBV20-1 and TRBJ2-7; 8 bases are shared with TRBD2. The CDR3 is 16 amino acids. V lost 0 bases to trimming and J lost 3 bases; unmatched junction nucleotides: 10. CDR1 is DFQATT and CDR2 is SNEGSKA in the germline V gene (reference sequence). This chain's CDR3 is CSARDLEAGDGYEQYF. For the CDR3, the DNA is TGCAGTGCTAGAGATTTAGAAGCGGGGGATGGCTACGAGCAGTACTTC.

This chain connects TRBV27 to TRBJ1-2, with TRBD1 as a possible D gene (6 bases). This CDR3 contains 15 residues. The V end was cut by 1 base, the J end by 2 bases, with 11 bases between. From germline, CDR1 is MNHEY and CDR2 SMNVEV (reference sequence). The CDR3 DNA reads as TGTGCCAGCAGTTTATGGTCAGGGGCGAACTATGGCTACACCTTC. Protein product: CASSLWSGANYGYTF.

The V call is TRBV5-1, the J call TRBJ2-3; D perhaps matches TRBD2 (7 bases). The germline V gene encodes CDR1 SGHRS and CDR2 YFSETQ. V lost 5 bases, J lost 1 base, and 14 bases lay in between. CDR3 length equals 15 residues. CDR3 sequence reads: CASREGGVRTDTQYF. The CDR3 DNA reads TGCGCCAGCAGAGAGGGGGGGGTTCGCACAGATACGCAGTATTTT.

This clonotype has a count of ten or more. The chain employs TRBV5-6 and TRBJ1-2; tentatively, D is TRBD1 (5 bases). The germline V gene encodes CDR1 SGHDT and CDR2 YYEEEE. V was trimmed by 2 bases and J by 3 bases, leaving 23 bases between them. This CDR3 spans 18 amino acids. CDR3 sequence reads: CASSFPKDNPRGHYGYTF. In nucleotides, the CDR3 is TGTGCCAGCAGCTTCCCAAAGGACAACCCCCGCGGGCACTATGGCTACACCTTC.

The table lists this clonotype with many counts. This chain joins TRBV12-3 or TRBV12-4 and TRBJ2-1; perhaps TRBD1 as D (5 bases). The CDR3 is made up of 16 amino acids. V was cut by 4 bases and J by 11 bases, with 24 bases left in between. The CDR3 here is CASSSPGIVRGAKQFF. The CDR3 bases are TGTGCCAGCAGTTCCCCGGGTATTGTTAGGGGCGCTAAGCAGTTCTTC.

This clonotype was recorded many times. J is TRBJ2-7 and V is TRBV19, with no clear D. Deletions cut 5 bases from V and 5 bases from J, with 19 bases between. Germline V gene data show CDR1 as LNHDA and CDR2 as SQIVND (reference sequence). This CDR3 region has 15 residues. The chain's CDR3 is CASSEELLRRDEQYF. CDR3 nucleotide sequence: TGTGCCAGTAGTGAGGAACTATTGAGAAGAGACGAGCAGTACTTC.

This chain uses TRBV12-3 or TRBV12-4 with TRBJ1-1; no clear D gene. V was pared by 5 bases and J by 7 bases, with 11 bases between. The CDR3 extends over 12 amino acids. This CDR3 reads CASSPLLHEAFF. CDR3 DNA: TGTGCCAGCAGTCCTCTTTTGCATGAAGCTTTCTTT.

The rearrangement uses TRBV28 and TRBJ2-2; D unresolved. Looked up from germline, CDR1 is MDHEN and CDR2 is SYDVKM. Trimming cost V 2 bases and J 5 bases, with 9 bases left between them. CDR3 length: 14 residues. This CDR3 reads CASSLKQLTGELFF. The CDR3, as DNA: TGTGCCAGCAGTTTAAAACAGTTAACCGGGGAGCTGTTTTTT. Variable domain in full (rest from reference TRBV28 and TRBJ2-2): DVKVTQSSRYLVKRTGEKVFLECVQDMDHENMFWYRQDPGLGLRLIYFSYDVKMKEKGDIPEGYSVSREKKERFSLILESASTNQTSMYLCASSLKQLTGELFFGEGSRLTVL.

This chain connects TRBV11-3 to TRBJ2-1; D is perhaps TRBD1 (6 bases). CDR1 is SGHNT and CDR2 is YENEEA in the germline V gene. Trimming left V 3 bases short and J 8 bases short, with 17 bases between. The CDR3 contains 15 residues. CDR3 residues: CASSFAAQGGDEQFF. The CDR3 DNA is TGTGCCAGCAGCTTTGCCGCACAGGGTGGGGATGAGCAGTTCTTC. Filled out from reference TRBV11-3 and TRBJ2-1, the complete variable domain reads EAGVVQSPRYKIIEKKQPVAFWCNPISGHNTLYWYLQNLGQGPELLIRYENEEAVDDSQLPKDRFSAERLKGVDSTLKIQPAELGDSAVYLCASSFAAQGGDEQFFGPGTRLTVL.

This clonotype was seen more than once but under ten times. The V and J genes are TRBV19 and TRBJ1-2, with unresolved D. The CDR3 runs 12 residues. Trimming shortened V by 3 bases and J by 8 bases, and 10 bases separated the two germline ends. The germline V gene encodes CDR1 LNHDA and CDR2 SQIVND (reference sequence). The CDR3 is CASSIGPGGYTF. For the CDR3, the DNA is TGTGCCAGTAGTATTGGTCCGGGAGGCTACACCTTC.

This clonotype came up many times. The V gene is TRBV7-6, the J gene TRBJ2-5; 9 bases align to TRBD1. CDR1 is SGHVS and CDR2 is FNYEAQ in the germline V gene. The CDR3 length is 15 residues. V dropped 2 bases and J dropped 0; count of bases not matched to a gene: 1. In DNA form, the CDR3 reads TGTGCCAGCAGCTTATGGGACAGGGACCAAGAGACCCAGTACTTC. This sequence encodes CASSLWDRDQETQYF.

The chain links TRBV12-3 or TRBV12-4 to TRBJ2-1; D remains ambiguous. This CDR3 comprises 13 residues. Trimming left V 1 base short and J 5 bases short, with 6 bases between. The CDR3 DNA follows: TGTGCCAGCAGTTTAGAGTGGGACAATGAGCAGTTCTTC. This codes for CASSLEWDNEQFF.

This chain connects TRBV7-6 to TRBJ2-7, with 12 bases identical to TRBD2. After removal of 2 bases from V and 5 bases from J, the junction contained 4 bases not matched to a gene. There are 15 residues in the CDR3. CDR1 is SGHVS, CDR2 FNYEAQ, per germline. The CDR3, as DNA: TGTGCCAGCAGCTTATCGGCTAGCGGGGGGGACGAGCAGTACTTC. This encodes CASSLSASGGDEQYF.

At least ten counts were recorded for this clonotype. This chain uses TRBV2 with TRBJ2-1; D call uncertain. Trimming shortened V by 4 bases and J by 3 bases, and 4 bases separated the two germline ends. The CDR3 is 12 amino acids. Looked up from germline, CDR1 is SNHLY and CDR2 is FYNNEI. CDR3 nucleotides: TGTGCCAGCAGTGGTTACTACAATGAGCAGTTCTTC. Protein product: CASSGYYNEQFF. The variable domain in full, completed from reference TRBV2 and TRBJ2-1, reads EPEVTQTPSHQVTQMGQEVILRCVPISNHLYFYWYRQILGQKVEFLVSFYNNEISEKSEIFDDQFSVERPDGSNFTLKIRSTKLEDSAMYFCASSGYYNEQFFGPGTRLTVL.

The chain links TRBV3-1 to TRBJ2-7; 9 bases match TRBD1. The trim removed 3 bases at V and 1 base at J, leaving 7 bases unmatched. The CDR3 covers 16 residues. Germline V CDR1 and CDR2: LGHDT, YNNKEL (reference sequence). The CDR3 here is CASSHPTGTGSYEQYF. The CDR3 bases are TGTGCCAGCAGCCATCCTACCGGGACAGGGTCCTACGAGCAGTACTTC.

This clonotype has a handful of counts. This chain joins TRBV7-4 and TRBJ2-3; D gene ambiguous. There are 13 residues in the CDR3. Trimming shortened V by 3 bases and J by 4 bases, and 8 bases separated the two germline ends. The germline CDR1 and CDR2 sequences are SGHVT and SQSDAQ. In DNA form, the CDR3 reads TGTGCCAGCAGCTTCGGAGCAGCAGATACGCAGTATTTT. This translates into CASSFGAADTQYF.

This clonotype turned up a few times. This chain uses TRBV5-1 with TRBJ2-1; D is perhaps TRBD1 (5 bases). Germline lookup yields CDR1 SGHRS and CDR2 YFSETQ. Trimming pared 0 bases from V and 6 bases from J, leaving 19 bases between. The CDR3 runs 17 residues. CDR3 protein: CASSLVGHGYILNEQFF. In DNA, the CDR3 is TGCGCCAGCAGCTTGGTAGGACACGGTTATATCCTCAATGAGCAGTTCTTC.

The chain uses TRBV29-1 and TRBJ1-1, with D unclear. Germline V gene sequence: CDR1 SQVTM, CDR2 ANQGSEA. V lost 5 bases and J 1 base, leaving 11 bases between the germline ends. This CDR3 contains 13 residues. CDR3 nucleotide sequence: TGCAGCGTTTGTCCGGACTCGAACACTGAAGCTTTCTTT. Amino acids: CSVCPDSNTEAFF.

This chain links TRBV12-3 or TRBV12-4 with TRBJ2-2; D remains ambiguous. The CDR3 covers 12 residues. Between the trimmed V and J ends, which lost 2 bases and 6 bases, there was a span of 4 bases. The DNA for the CDR3 is TGTGCCAGCAGTTTATCCCCCGGGGAGCTGTTTTTT. Translating gives CASSLSPGELFF.

This clonotype has at least ten counts. V is TRBV7-2 and J is TRBJ2-7; D unresolved. Trimming removed 2 bases from V and 3 bases from J, with 8 bases in between. Germline lookup yields CDR1 SGHTA and CDR2 FQGNSA. This CDR3 has 13 residues. CDR3 protein: CASSLRFYYEQYF. The CDR3, as DNA: TGTGCCAGCAGCTTACGGTTTTACTACGAGCAGTACTTC. The variable domain in full, with the rest retrieved from reference TRBV7-2 and TRBJ2-7, is GAGVSQSPSNKVTEKGKDVELRCDPISGHTALYWYRQSLGQGLEFLIYFQGNSAPDKSGLPSDRFSAERTGGSVSTLTIQRTQQEDSAVYLCASSLRFYYEQYFGPGTRLTVT.

The genes are TRBV27 and TRBJ1-2; the D gene is possibly TRBD1 (5 bases). CDR1 is MNHEY, CDR2 SMNVEV, per germline (reference sequence). V was pared by 0 bases and J by 6 bases, with 8 bases between. The CDR3 contains 13 residues. This CDR3 reads CASSLSAGNGYTF. CDR3 coding DNA: TGTGCCAGCAGTTTATCGGCAGGGAATGGCTACACCTTC.

This clonotype occurred a few times. The V gene is TRBV6-6, the J gene TRBJ2-3; 7 nucleotides align to TRBD2. CDR3 length: 15 amino acids. Germline CDR1 is MNHNY and CDR2 is SVGAGI (reference sequence). With 6 bases clipped from V and 2 bases from J, the junction kept 8 bases outside the gene matches. In nucleotides, the CDR3 is TGTGCCAGCAGCCCCTGGGGGGGGGTCACAGATACGCAGTATTTT. This encodes CASSPWGGVTDTQYF.

The chain has TRBV6-6 and TRBJ1-2; the D gene is possibly TRBD1 (5 bases). This CDR3 is 14 amino acids long. The V and J ends lost 3 bases and 6 bases respectively, with 14 bases between them. Germline V gives CDR1 MNHNY, CDR2 SVGAGI (reference sequence). The CDR3 spells CASSYDFAGNGYTF. The CDR3 nucleotides read TGTGCCAGCAGTTATGATTTTGCAGGGAATGGCTACACCTTC.

Written as DNA, the CDR3 is TGTGCCAGCAAAGAGGCCCACTATGGCTACACCTTC. Translating gives CASKEAHYGYTF. J is TRBJ1-2 and V is TRBV28; no reliable D call. The germline V gene has CDR1 MDHEN and CDR2 SYDVKM. The ends were cut back, 7 bases at V and 3 bases at J, with 9 bases in the middle. CDR3 size: 12 residues.